Presented here are 10 T cell receptor beta chains from one specimen sequenced in a study of blood T cells in healthy people across ages. For the second PCR, which ran for 7 to 11 cycles, a sample-barcoded 5' primer and a J-beta primer mix were used. TCRdb fed the 5' RACE reads into MiXCR, producing one record per CDR3 protein. This sample yields about 650,000 distinct CDR3 sequences, of which less than 40% are seen a single time; less than 20% belongs to the top ten. Material for sequencing was blood. The receptors here all came from a woman of 80 years or more in good health.

The chain uses TRBV3-1 and TRBJ2-2, with TRBD2 as a possible D gene (6 bases). The germline V gene encodes CDR1 LGHDT and CDR2 YNNKEL (reference sequence). The V and J ends lost 1 base and 4 bases respectively, with 10 bases between them. CDR3 length equals 15 residues. CDR3 coding DNA: TGTGCCAGCAGCCAAGTAGGAGGGGCCACCGGGGAGCTGTTTTTT. Amino acid sequence: CASSQVGGATGELFF.

In its sample, this clonotype was seen many times. This sequence may be a read error, since a much larger clone differs from it by one base. The chain couples TRBV20-1 to TRBJ2-7, with 9 bases lining up with TRBD1. V dropped 3 bases and J dropped 3; count of bases not matched to a gene: 9. In germline, CDR1 is DFQATT, CDR2 SNEGSKA (reference sequence). CDR3 length: 15 residues. CDR3 protein: CSASMIQGAGYEQYF. The CDR3 DNA follows: TGCAGTGCTAGTATGATACAGGGGGCTGGCTACGAGCAGTACTTC.

This clonotype has a count of ten or more. The V call is TRBV28, the J call TRBJ2-5; 9 bases fit TRBD1. The junction had 5 bases not matched to a gene; V was cut back by 5 bases and J by 1 base. CDR1 and CDR2 (germline): MDHEN, SYDVKM. The CDR3 has 15 residues. For the CDR3, the DNA is TGTGCCAGCAGTGCTGACAGGGGGGTCCAAGAGACCCAGTACTTC. It codes for CASSADRGVQETQYF.

This clonotype has more than one count but fewer than ten. A much larger clone is a single base away; this may be a read error. The chain recombines TRBV15 with TRBJ2-3, with 8 bases lining up with TRBD1. Germline CDR1 is LNHNV and CDR2 is YYDKDF (reference sequence). V trimming: 8 bases; J trimming: 8 bases; junction bases outside the gene matches: 15. The CDR3 totals 15 residues. CDR3 region: CATLAGGREVGTQYF. CDR3 bases: TGTGCCACCCTAGCAGGGGGCAGGGAAGTCGGTACGCAGTATTTT.

In the case of this clonotype: This may be a read error, as it is one base from a much larger clone. This sequence joins TRBV7-3 and TRBJ2-1; D perhaps matches TRBD1 (5 bases). The V gene's germline CDR1 is SGHTA and CDR2 FQGTGA. This CDR3 is 12 amino acids long. The CDR3 sequence is CASSLMDNKQFF. CDR3 nucleotides: TGTGCCAGCAGCTTAATGGACAATAAGCAGTTCTTC.

Points on this clonotype: Just one base apart from a much larger clone, this may be a read error. V is TRBV19 and J is TRBJ2-5; TRBD1 agrees at 8 bases. Looked up from germline, CDR1 is LNHDA and CDR2 is SQIVND (reference sequence). The CDR3 consists of 16 residues. J lost 11 bases, V lost 2 bases, and 16 bases had no gene match. This chain's CDR3 is CASSISGGRRANEQYF. CDR3 DNA sequence: TGTGCCAGTAGTATATCAGGGGGCCGTAGGGCGAATGAGCAGTACTTC.

On this clonotype itself: This may come from a read error, since a much larger clone is one base off. CDR3 DNA sequence: TGCGCCAGCAGTGAGTCAGGACAGGGGAGGGAGACCCAGTACTTC. This translates into CASSESGQGRETQYF. The chain uses TRBV10-2 and TRBJ2-5; 9 nucleotides align to TRBD1. J lost 5 bases, V lost 0 bases, and 4 bases had no gene match. CDR1 is WSHSY and CDR2 is SAAADI in the germline V gene. The CDR3 spans 15 residues.

There are many counts of this clonotype. The V call is TRBV29-1, the J call TRBJ1-6, with 12 bases that match TRBD1. V dropped 6 bases and J dropped 10; count of bases not matched to a gene: 7. This CDR3 contains 14 residues. Germline values: CDR1 SQVTM, CDR2 ANQGSEA. This CDR3 reads CSVRDRGQQSPLHF. Written as DNA, the CDR3 is TGCAGCGTGAGGGACAGGGGGCAGCAGTCACCCCTCCACTTT.

This rearrangement joins TRBV6-5 to TRBJ2-1; possibly TRBD1 or TRBD2 for D (5 bases each). This CDR3 region has 17 residues. Germline V CDR1 and CDR2: MNHEY, SVGAGI. Trimming took 0 bases from V and 3 from J, leaving 15 bases between them. Here the CDR3 reads CASSYSRGALGYNEQFF. The CDR3 DNA reads as TGTGCCAGCAGTTACTCGCGAGGGGCCCTAGGCTACAATGAGCAGTTCTTC.

The rearrangement uses TRBV9 and TRBJ1-2; maybe TRBD1 (6 bases). V shed 0 bases and J shed 8 bases, with 11 bases lying between them. Germline loops: CDR1 SGDLS, CDR2 YYNGEE. The CDR3 runs to 13 residues. CDR3 region: CASSVDQGQGYTF. The CDR3 bases are TGTGCCAGCAGCGTAGACCAGGGGCAAGGCTACACCTTC.